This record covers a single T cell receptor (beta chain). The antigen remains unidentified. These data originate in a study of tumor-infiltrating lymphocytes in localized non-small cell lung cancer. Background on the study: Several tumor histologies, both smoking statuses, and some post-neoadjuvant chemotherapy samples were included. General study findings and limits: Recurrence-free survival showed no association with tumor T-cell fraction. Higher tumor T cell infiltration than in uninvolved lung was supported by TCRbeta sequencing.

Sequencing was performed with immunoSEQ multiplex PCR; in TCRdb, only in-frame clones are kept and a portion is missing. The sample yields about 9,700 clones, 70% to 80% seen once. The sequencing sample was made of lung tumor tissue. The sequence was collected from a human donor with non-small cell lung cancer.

CDR3 region: CASSLTGTSGTYEQFF. The CDR3 DNA follows: TGTGCCAGTAGTCTAACGGGGACTAGCGGCACCTATGAGCAGTTCTTC. The chain is built from TRBV19 and TRBJ2-1; TRBD2 aligns across 11 bases. The CDR3 extends over 16 amino acids. Per the germline V gene, CDR1 is LNHDA and CDR2 is SQIVND (reference sequence). After removal of 5 bases from V and 8 bases from J, the junction contained 11 bases not matched to a gene. The full variable domain, its missing parts supplied by reference TRBV19 and TRBJ2-1, is DGGITQSPKYLFRKEGQNVTLSCEQNLNHDAMYWYRQDPGQGLRLIYYSQIVNDFQKGDIAEGYSVSREKKESFPLTVTSAQKNPTAFYLCASSLTGTSGTYEQFFGPGTRLTVL.